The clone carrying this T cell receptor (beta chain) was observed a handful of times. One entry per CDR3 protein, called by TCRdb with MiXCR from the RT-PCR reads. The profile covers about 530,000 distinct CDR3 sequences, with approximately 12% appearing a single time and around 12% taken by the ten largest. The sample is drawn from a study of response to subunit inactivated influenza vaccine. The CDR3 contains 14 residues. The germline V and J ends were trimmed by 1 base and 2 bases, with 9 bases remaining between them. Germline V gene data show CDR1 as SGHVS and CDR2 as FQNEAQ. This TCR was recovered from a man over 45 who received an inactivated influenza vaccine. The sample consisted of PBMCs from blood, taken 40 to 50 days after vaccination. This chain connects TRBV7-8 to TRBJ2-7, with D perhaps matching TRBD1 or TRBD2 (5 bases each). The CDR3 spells CASSLVVGPYEQYF. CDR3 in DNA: TGTGCCAGCAGCTTAGTTGTGGGACCCTACGAGCAGTACTTC. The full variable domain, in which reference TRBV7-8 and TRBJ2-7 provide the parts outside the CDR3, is GAGVSQSPRYKVAKRGQDVALRCDPISGHVSLFWYQQALGQGPEFLTYFQNEAQLDKSGLPSDRFFAERPEGSVSTLKIQRTQQEDSAVYLCASSLVVGPYEQYFGPGTRLTVT.